This T cell receptor beta chain was recorded in a study of early T cells in non-severe SARS-CoV-2 infection. The CDR3 length is 15 residues. Per germline, CDR1 SQVTM and CDR2 ANQGSEA. After removal of 3 bases from V and 2 bases from J, the junction contained 7 bases not matched to a gene. This clonotype has at least ten counts. What it recognizes is unknown. Unique molecular identifiers tagged individual cDNA molecules. TCRdb called the 5' RACE reads again in MiXCR, with one record for every CDR3 protein. The top ten hold approximately 4.9% of the sample, which has about 64,000 distinct CDR3 sequences, 4.9% seen once. Overall study findings and caveats: A preference for anti-spike CD8 responses marked VDJdb matching, which missed private and CD4 specificities.

Sequencing input: whole blood. This sequence originates from an adult who was a healthcare worker with PCR-confirmed SARS-CoV-2 infection or an uninfected control (not recorded which). The rearrangement links TRBV29-1 to TRBJ2-3; TRBD2 agrees at 8 bases. CDR3 protein: CSVDGAGGTTDTQYF. CDR3 in DNA: TGCAGCGTTGATGGTGCGGGGGGAACCACAGATACGCAGTATTTT.